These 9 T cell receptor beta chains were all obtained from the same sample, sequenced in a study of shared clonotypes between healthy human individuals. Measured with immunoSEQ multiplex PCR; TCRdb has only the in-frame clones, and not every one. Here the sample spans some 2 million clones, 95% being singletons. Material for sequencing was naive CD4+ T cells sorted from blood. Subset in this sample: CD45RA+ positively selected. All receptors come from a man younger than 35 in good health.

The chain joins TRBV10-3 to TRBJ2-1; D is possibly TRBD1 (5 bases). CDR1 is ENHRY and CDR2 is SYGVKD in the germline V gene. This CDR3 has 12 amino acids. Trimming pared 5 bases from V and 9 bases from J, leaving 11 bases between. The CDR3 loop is CAISTGTGEQFF. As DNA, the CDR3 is TGTGCCATCAGTACAGGAACGGGTGAGCAGTTCTTC.

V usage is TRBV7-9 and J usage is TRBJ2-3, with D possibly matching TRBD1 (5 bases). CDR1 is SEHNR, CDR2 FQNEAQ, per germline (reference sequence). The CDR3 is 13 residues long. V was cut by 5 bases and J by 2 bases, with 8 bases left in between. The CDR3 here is CASSMDITDTQYF. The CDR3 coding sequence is TGTGCCAGCAGCATGGACATCACAGATACGCAGTATTTT.

The CDR3 sequence is CASSVLNNSPLHF. In DNA, the CDR3 is TGTGCCAGCAGTGTTCTAAATAATTCACCCCTCCACTTT. V and J are TRBV25-1 and TRBJ1-6; D not resolved. With 4 bases removed from V and 5 bases from J, the gap between germline ends came to 6 bases. CDR3 length equals 13 residues. Germline V gene lookup returns CDR1 MGHDK and CDR2 SYGVNS. Full variable domain (missing parts from reference TRBV25-1 and TRBJ1-6): EADIYQTPRYLVIGTGKKITLECSQTMGHDKMYWYQQDPGMELHLIHYSYGVNSTEKGDLSSESTVSRIRTEHFPLTLESARPSHTSQYLCASSVLNNSPLHFGNGTRLTVT.

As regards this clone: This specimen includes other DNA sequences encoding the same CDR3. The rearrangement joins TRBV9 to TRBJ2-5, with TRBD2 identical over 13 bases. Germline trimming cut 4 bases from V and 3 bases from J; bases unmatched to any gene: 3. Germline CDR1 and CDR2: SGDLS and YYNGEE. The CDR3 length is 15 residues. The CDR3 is CASSPGLAGEETQYF. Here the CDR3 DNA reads TGTGCCAGCAGCCCCGGACTAGCGGGGGAAGAGACCCAGTACTTC.

This CDR3 reads CASSPEGKVGNQPQHF. For the CDR3, the DNA is TGTGCCAGCTCACCGGAGGGGAAAGTGGGCAATCAGCCCCAGCATTTT. This chain uses TRBV18 with TRBJ1-5; D possibly corresponds to TRBD1 (5 bases). V was shortened by 3 bases and J by 2 bases, with 14 bases between the two germline ends. Germline V gives CDR1 KGHSH, CDR2 LQKENI. The CDR3 is made up of 16 amino acids.

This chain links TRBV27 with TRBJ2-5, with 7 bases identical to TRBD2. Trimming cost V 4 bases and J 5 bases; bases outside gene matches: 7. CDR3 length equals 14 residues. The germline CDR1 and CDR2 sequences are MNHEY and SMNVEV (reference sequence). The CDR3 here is CASSWERGGETQYF. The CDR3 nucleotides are TGTGCCAGCAGTTGGGAGCGGGGCGGGGAGACCCAGTACTTC.

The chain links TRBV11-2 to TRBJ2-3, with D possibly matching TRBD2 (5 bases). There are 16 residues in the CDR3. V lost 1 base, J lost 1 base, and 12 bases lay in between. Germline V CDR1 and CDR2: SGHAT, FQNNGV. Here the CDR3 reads CASSLVRGPRTDTQYF. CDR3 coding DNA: TGTGCCAGCAGCTTAGTCCGAGGGCCCCGCACAGATACGCAGTATTTT.

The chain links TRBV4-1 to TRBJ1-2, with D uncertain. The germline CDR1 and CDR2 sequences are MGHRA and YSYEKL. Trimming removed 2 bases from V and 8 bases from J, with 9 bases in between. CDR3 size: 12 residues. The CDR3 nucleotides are TGCGCCAGCAGCCAACTCGGAGGCGGCTACACCTTC. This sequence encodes CASSQLGGGYTF.

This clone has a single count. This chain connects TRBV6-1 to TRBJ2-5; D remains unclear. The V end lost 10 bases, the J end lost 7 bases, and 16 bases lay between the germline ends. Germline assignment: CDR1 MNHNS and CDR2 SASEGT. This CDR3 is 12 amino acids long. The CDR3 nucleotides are TGTGCCACCCTACAACCCCAGTGGACCCAGTACTTC. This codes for CATLQPQWTQYF.